The present T cell receptor beta chain was sequenced within a study of T cells after posttransplantation cyclophosphamide. TCRdb's table, derived via immunoSEQ multiplex PCR, lists solely in-frame clones and lacks some. Of fewer than 60,000 clones detected, approximately 94% appear once; the ten largest clones hold 2.9%. This related bone marrow graft donor gave peripheral blood on the day of marrow donation. Worth noting for this clone: Its antigen is undetermined.

V was cut by 8 bases and J by 2 bases, with 10 bases left in between. Germline V lookup: CDR1 SNHLY, CDR2 FYNNEI. The CDR3 has 12 amino acids. Overall study results and limits: Later post-transplant blood repertoires were often dominated by donor CD8+ memory clones. Tissue-infiltrating T cells from skin or gut overlapped little with blood T cells.

Sample: PBMCs. The V and J genes are TRBV2 and TRBJ2-7; a weak D match, TRBD2 (6 bases). The clonotype originates from a woman aged 25 to 39 in good health and a related stem cell transplant donor. CDR3: CASGGLTYEQYF. The CDR3 bases are TGTGCCAGCGGGGGACTTACCTACGAGCAGTACTTC.